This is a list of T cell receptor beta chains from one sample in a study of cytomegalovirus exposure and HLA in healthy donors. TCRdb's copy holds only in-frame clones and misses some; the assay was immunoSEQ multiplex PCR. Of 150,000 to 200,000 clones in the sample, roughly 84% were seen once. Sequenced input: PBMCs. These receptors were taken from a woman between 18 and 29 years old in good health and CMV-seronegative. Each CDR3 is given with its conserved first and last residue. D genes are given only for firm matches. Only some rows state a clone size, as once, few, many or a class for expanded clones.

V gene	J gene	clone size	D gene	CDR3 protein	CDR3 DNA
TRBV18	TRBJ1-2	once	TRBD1	CASSLLVPGQGYYGYTF	TGTGCCAGCTCACTCCTCGTACCGGGACAGGGATACTATGGCTACACCTTC
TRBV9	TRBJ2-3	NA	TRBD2	CASSVDSGSTDTQYF	TGTGCCAGCAGCGTAGATAGCGGGAGCACAGATACGCAGTATTTT
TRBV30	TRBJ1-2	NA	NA	CAWRTGFNGYTF	TGTGCCTGGAGGACAGGCTTCAATGGCTACACCTTC
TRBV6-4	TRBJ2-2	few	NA	CASSDSAVVSGELFF	TGTGCCAGCAGTGACTCGGCGGTGGTTTCGGGGGAGCTGTTTTTT
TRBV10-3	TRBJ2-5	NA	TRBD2	CATSQGTSGGFRETQYF	TGTGCCACCTCTCAAGGGACTAGCGGGGGGTTTAGGGAGACCCAGTACTTC
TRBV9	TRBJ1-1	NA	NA	CASSATLNTEAFF	TGTGCCAGCAGCGCCACATTGAACACTGAAGCTTTCTTT
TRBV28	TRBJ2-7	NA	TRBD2	CASSLGGSSYEQYF	TGTGCCAGCAGTTTGGGCGGGAGCTCCTACGAGCAGTACTTC
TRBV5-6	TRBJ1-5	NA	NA	CASSSWTVVGQPQHF	TGTGCCAGCAGCAGCTGGACAGTGGTTGGACAGCCCCAGCATTTT
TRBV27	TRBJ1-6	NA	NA	CASSSSRLAGGRSPLHF	TGTGCCAGCAGTTCATCTCGACTCGCGGGGGGCAGATCACCCCTCCACTTT
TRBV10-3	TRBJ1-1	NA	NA	CAISESGGNTEAFF	TGTGCCATCAGTGAGTCGGGAGGAAACACTGAAGCTTTCTTT
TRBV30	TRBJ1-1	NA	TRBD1	CAWSEGGGGVVTFF	TGTGCCTGGAGTGAAGGAGGAGGGGGCGTAGTAACTTTCTTT
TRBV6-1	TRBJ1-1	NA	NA	CASSRNSEAFF	TGTGCCAGCAGTCGTAATTCTGAAGCTTTCTTT
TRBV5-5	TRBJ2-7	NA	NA	CASSYWGTKDYEQYF	TGTGCCAGCAGCTATTGGGGCACCAAAGACTACGAGCAGTACTTC
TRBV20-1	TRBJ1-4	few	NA	CSARHNEKLFF	TGCAGTGCTAGACATAATGAAAAACTGTTTTTT
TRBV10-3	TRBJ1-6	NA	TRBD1	CAIRDRVDSPLHF	TGTGCCATTAGAGACAGGGTGGATTCACCCCTCCACTTT
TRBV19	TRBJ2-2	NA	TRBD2	CASDASGGAGTGELFF	TGTGCCAGTGACGCTAGCGGGGGGGCCGGCACCGGGGAGCTGTTTTTT